This TCR beta chain was captured by sequencing in a study of blood T cells in healthy people across ages. The study, taken as a whole, reports: Donor CMV infection status was unknown, possibly confounding age-related changes in expanded clonotypes.

In regard to this clonotype: Its matching antigen is unknown. With a much larger clone just one base away, this may be a read error.

Primers used in a second PCR of roughly 7 to 12 cycles were a sample-barcoded 5' primer and a J-beta primer mix. Template switching added a 12-random-nucleotide identifier to every cDNA molecule. TCRdb itself ran the 5' RACE reads through MiXCR, one entry per CDR3 protein. Found here are roughly 790,000 distinct CDR3 sequences, approximately 39% of them singletons; the top ten hold around 20%. This clonotype was sampled from a woman aged 60-75 years in good health. Specimen: blood.

The CDR3 sequence: CSVEPAGSSYEQYF. The CDR3 nucleotides read TGCAGCGTTGAACCGGCAGGCAGCTCCTACGAGCAGTACTTC. The chain combines TRBV29-1 with TRBJ2-7; D is unclear. V lost 2 bases, J lost 0 bases, and 11 bases lay in between. The CDR3 is 14 residues long. CDR1 and CDR2 (germline): SQVTM, ANQGSEA.